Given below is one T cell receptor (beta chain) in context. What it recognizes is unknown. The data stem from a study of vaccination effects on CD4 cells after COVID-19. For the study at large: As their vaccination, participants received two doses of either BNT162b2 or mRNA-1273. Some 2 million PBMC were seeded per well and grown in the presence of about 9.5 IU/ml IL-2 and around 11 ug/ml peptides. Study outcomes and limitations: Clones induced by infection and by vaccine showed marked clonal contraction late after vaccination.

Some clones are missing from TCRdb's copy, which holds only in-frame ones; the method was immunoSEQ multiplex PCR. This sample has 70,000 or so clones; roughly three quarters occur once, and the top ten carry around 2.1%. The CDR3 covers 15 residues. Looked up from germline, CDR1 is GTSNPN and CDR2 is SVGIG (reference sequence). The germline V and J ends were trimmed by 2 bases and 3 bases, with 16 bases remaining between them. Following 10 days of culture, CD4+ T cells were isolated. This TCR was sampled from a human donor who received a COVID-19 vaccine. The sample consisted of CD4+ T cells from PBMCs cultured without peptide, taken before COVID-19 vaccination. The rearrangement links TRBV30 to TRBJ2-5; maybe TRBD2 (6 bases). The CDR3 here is CAWSHGRTPKETQYF. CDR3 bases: TGTGCCTGGAGTCATGGGAGGACCCCAAAAGAGACCCAGTACTTC.